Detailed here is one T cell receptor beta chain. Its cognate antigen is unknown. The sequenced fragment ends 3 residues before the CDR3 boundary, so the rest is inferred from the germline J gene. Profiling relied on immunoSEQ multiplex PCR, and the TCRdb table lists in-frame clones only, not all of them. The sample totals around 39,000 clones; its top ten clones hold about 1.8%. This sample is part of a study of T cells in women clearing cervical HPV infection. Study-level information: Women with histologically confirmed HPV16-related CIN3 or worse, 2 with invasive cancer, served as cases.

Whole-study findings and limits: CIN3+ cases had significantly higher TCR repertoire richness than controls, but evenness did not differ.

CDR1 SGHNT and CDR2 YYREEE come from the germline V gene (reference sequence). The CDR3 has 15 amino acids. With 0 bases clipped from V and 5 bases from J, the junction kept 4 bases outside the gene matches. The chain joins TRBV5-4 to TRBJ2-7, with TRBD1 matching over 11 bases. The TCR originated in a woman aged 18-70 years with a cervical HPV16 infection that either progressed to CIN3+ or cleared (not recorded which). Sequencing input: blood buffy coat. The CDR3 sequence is CASSLDGTGGHEQYF. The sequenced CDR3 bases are TGTGCCAGCAGCTTGGATGGGACAGGGGGACACGAG.